A selection of T cell receptor beta chains follows, all from one sample in a study of shared clonotypes between healthy human individuals. Only in-frame clones appear in the TCRdb table, and some are missing; sequencing was by immunoSEQ multiplex PCR. The sample holds more than 1.2 million clones, less than 99% seen once. Material for sequencing was naive CD4+ T cells sorted from blood. The receptors here all came from a man younger than 40 in good health. Each CDR3 is given without its conserved first and last residue.

V	J	CDR3
TRBV5-1	TRBJ2-7	ASSLEGLDHIWD
TRBV30	TRBJ1-2	AWSVGPNNYGYT
TRBV6-1	TRBJ2-7	ASSRDSPYEQY
TRBV7-9	TRBJ2-3	ASSLLTASETSTDTQY
TRBV14	TRBJ2-7	ASSRRDNYEQY
TRBV7-2	TRBJ1-5	ASSGQLQPQH
TRBV9	TRBJ2-1	ASSGDPLGGEQF
TRBV4-3	TRBJ2-7	ASSLAQSYEQY
TRBV6-1	TRBJ1-1	ASNRMNTEAF
TRBV19	TRBJ2-7	ASSPAGTGGYEQY
TRBV6-1	TRBJ2-2	ASKGPSTGELF